This TCR beta chain stems from a study of CD4 T cells in relation to SARS-CoV-2 and coronaviruses. About the study: Convalescent patients had median age roughly 37 years, range roughly 21 to 75. Of the patients, 8 or 9 were male, a few female, two Hispanic. Study-wide results and limits: No crossreactivity against non-spike viral proteins was tested here. According to naive versus memory sequencing, detected responses are memory recall, not newly primed.

TCRdb's table, derived via immunoSEQ multiplex PCR, lists solely in-frame clones and lacks some. The table records some 32,000 clones, more than 60% of them present only once. The CDR3 extends over 14 amino acids. Germline CDR1 and CDR2: KGHDR and SFDVKD. V was pared by 5 bases and J by 0 bases, with 7 bases between. On this clone: The antigen is undetermined.

The rearrangement uses TRBV24-1 and TRBJ2-1, with a possible D match to TRBD2 (6 bases). Material: memory CD4+ T cells from PBMCs, cultured in vitro. The receptor was derived from an adult with COVID-19. The CDR3 sequence: CATSVSGSYNEQFF. In DNA, the CDR3 is TGTGCCACCAGTGTTAGCGGCTCCTACAATGAGCAGTTCTTC.